The 32 T cell receptor beta chains below were found in one sample sequenced in a study of shared clonotypes between healthy human individuals. Only in-frame clones appear in the TCRdb table, and some are missing; sequencing was by immunoSEQ multiplex PCR. The table has hundreds of thousands of clones, 85% to 95% seen once. Terminally differentiated effector memory CD45RA+ cells were left out of the naive CD8 fraction, which was CD45RO-negative and positively selected for CCR7. The specimen sequenced was naive CD8+ T cells sorted from blood. The receptors stem from a woman in her twenties or thirties in good health.

The J gene is TRBJ2-7, the V gene TRBV7-9; 8 nucleotides align to TRBD2. Germline trimming cut 2 bases from V and 5 bases from J; bases unmatched to any gene: 8. The CDR3 totals 15 residues. CDR1 is SEHNR and CDR2 is FQNEAQ in the germline V gene (reference sequence). In DNA form, the CDR3 reads TGTGCCAGCAGCTTATCCAGCGGGAGTATCCACGAGCAGTACTTC. It translates to CASSLSSGSIHEQYF.

The chain couples TRBV28 to TRBJ1-1; no definite D call. Germline CDR1 and CDR2: MDHEN and SYDVKM. V lost 5 bases and J 8 bases, leaving 12 bases between the germline ends. The CDR3 totals 12 residues. Here the CDR3 reads CASSLRRIEAFF. The CDR3 nucleotides are TGTGCCAGCAGTCTCCGGAGGATAGAAGCTTTCTTT. Supplemented by reference TRBV28 and TRBJ1-1, the full variable domain reads DVKVTQSSRYLVKRTGEKVFLECVQDMDHENMFWYRQDPGLGLRLIYFSYDVKMKEKGDIPEGYSVSREKKERFSLILESASTNQTSMYLCASSLRRIEAFFGQGTRLTVV.

The V gene is TRBV5-1, the J gene TRBJ2-3; 11 nucleotides line up with TRBD2. Trimming removed 0 bases from V and 1 base from J; junction bases left unmatched: 7. Per the germline V gene, CDR1 is SGHRS and CDR2 is YFSETQ. CDR3 size: 18 residues. CDR3: CASSLGLAGGSGTDTQYF. CDR3 nucleotides: TGCGCCAGCAGCTTGGGGCTAGCGGGAGGCTCCGGCACAGATACGCAGTATTTT.

This rearrangement joins TRBV27 to TRBJ2-5; no clear D. With the DNA end fitting TRBJ2-7 better, the J assignment may be wrong. CDR1 MNHEY and CDR2 SMNVEV come from the germline V gene (reference sequence). The CDR3 contains 13 residues. CDR3 coding DNA: TGTGCCAGCAGTTTGAAGGGCTCCTACGAGCAGTACTTC. It yields the protein CASSLKGSYEQYF.

J is TRBJ2-2 and V is TRBV9; tentative D call: TRBD1 (6 bases). Trimming stripped 0 bases from V and 6 bases from J, with 9 bases between. From germline, CDR1 is SGDLS and CDR2 YYNGEE. The CDR3 consists of 14 residues. CDR3 region: CASSVGGGSGELFF. Written as DNA, the CDR3 is TGTGCCAGCAGCGTAGGAGGGGGATCCGGGGAGCTGTTTTTT.

J is TRBJ1-2 and V is TRBV5-4; TRBD1 might be the D (5 bases). V lost 4 bases, J lost 3 bases, and 16 bases lay in between. The CDR3 totals 15 residues. CDR1 and CDR2 (germline): SGHNT, YYREEE (reference sequence). In DNA, the CDR3 is TGTGCCAGCAGCCCTGGGGGTTTGGCGCACTATGGCTACACCTTC. Protein: CASSPGGLAHYGYTF. The entire variable domain, with the rest obtained from reference TRBV5-4 and TRBJ1-2, is as follows: ETGVTQSPTHLIKTRGQQVTLRCSSQSGHNTVSWYQQALGQGPQFIFQYYREEENGRGNFPPRFSGLQFPNYSSELNVNALELDDSALYLCASSPGGLAHYGYTFGSGTRLTVV.

This clone was detected only once. V and J are TRBV5-4 and TRBJ2-3; possibly TRBD2 for D (6 bases). Germline CDR1 reads SGHNT; CDR2 reads YYREEE (reference sequence). The V and J ends lost 4 bases and 5 bases respectively, with 17 bases between them. The CDR3 covers 15 residues. CDR3 loop: CASSPVGGIRDTQYF. The CDR3 DNA reads TGTGCCAGCAGCCCGGTGGGCGGGATAAGAGATACGCAGTATTTT.

This chain connects TRBV29-1 to TRBJ2-5; D is perhaps TRBD1 (5 bases). The J call may be faulty, since TRBJ2-7 better matches the DNA end. CDR1 and CDR2 (germline): SQVTM, ANQGSEA. This CDR3 is 13 amino acids long. The DNA for the CDR3 is TGCAGCGTTGGAGGCCAGGGCCTGGGCGAGCAGTACTTC. Its translation is CSVGGQGLGEQYF.

The J gene is TRBJ1-1, the V gene TRBV9, with D possibly TRBD1 on 5 matching bases. The CDR3 is 13 residues long. Germline V gene lookup returns CDR1 SGDLS and CDR2 YYNGEE. V lost 4 bases, J lost 6 bases, and 13 bases lay in between. CDR3 DNA: TGTGCCAGCAGCCCCCCCCGGGGGGCTGAAGCTTTCTTT. The encoded protein is CASSPPRGAEAFF.

Of note for this clone: Distinct nucleotide sequences in the sample also encode this CDR3. The chain has TRBV28 and TRBJ1-1; D not certain. Germline V CDR1 and CDR2: MDHEN, SYDVKM. V shed 3 bases and J shed 2 bases, with 7 bases lying between them. CDR3 length equals 13 residues. The CDR3, as DNA: TGTGCCAGCAGTTTTTTCGGCAACACTGAAGCTTTCTTT. It codes for CASSFFGNTEAFF.

CDR3: CASSDRHQTYGYTF. The CDR3 coding sequence is TGTGCCAGCAGCGATAGACACCAAACCTATGGCTACACCTTC. The V gene is TRBV13, the J gene TRBJ1-2; no definite D call. Trimming shortened V by 5 bases and J by 4 bases, and 14 bases separated the two germline ends. CDR3 length: 14 residues. In germline, CDR1 is PRHDT, CDR2 FYEKMQ (reference sequence).

CDR3 residues: CASSKEGWVSEKLFF. DNA for the CDR3: TGTGCCAGCAGCAAAGAAGGGTGGGTTAGTGAAAAACTGTTTTTT. The rearrangement uses TRBV21-1 and TRBJ1-4. TRBV21-1 is a pseudogene locus. This CDR3 has 15 residues.

The chain employs TRBV5-8 and TRBJ1-2; a possible D gene is TRBD1 (6 bases). V lost 1 base and J lost 4, with 14 bases in between. CDR3 length: 15 amino acids. Looked up from germline, CDR1 is SGHTS and CDR2 is YDEGEE. CDR3: CASSLPYGGAYGYTF. The CDR3 coding sequence is TGTGCCAGCAGCTTGCCCTACGGGGGGGCCTATGGCTACACCTTC.

The V and J genes are TRBV5-1 and TRBJ2-2; D may be TRBD1 (5 bases). The length of the CDR3 is 16 residues. CDR1 and CDR2 (germline): SGHRS, YFSETQ. V shed 4 bases and J shed 1 base, with 14 bases lying between them. The CDR3 nucleotides are TGCGCCAGCAGCCCTAAAAAGGGGCGGAACACCGGGGAGCTGTTTTTT. Residues: CASSPKKGRNTGELFF.

This clone was found once. The rearrangement links TRBV5-1 to TRBJ2-5, with 9 bases fitting TRBD1. Germline V lookup: CDR1 SGHRS, CDR2 YFSETQ. With V trimmed by 3 bases and J by 5 bases, 8 bases remained unmatched. The CDR3 totals 15 residues. The CDR3 region is CASSSWGQGTETQYF. The DNA of the CDR3 is TGCGCCAGCAGCTCATGGGGACAGGGTACGGAGACCCAGTACTTC.

The chain is built from TRBV5-4 and TRBJ1-1, with D perhaps TRBD1 (6 bases). Germline assignment: CDR1 SGHNT and CDR2 YYREEE (reference sequence). The CDR3 extends over 17 amino acids. The V end lost 0 bases, the J end lost 0 bases, and 15 bases lay between the germline ends. As DNA, the CDR3 is TGTGCCAGCAGCTTGGGGGTCAGGGGCCGCATGAACACTGAAGCTTTCTTT. Translation gives CASSLGVRGRMNTEAFF.

The chain uses TRBV14 and TRBJ2-7; D is possibly TRBD2 (5 bases). The germline gives CDR1 SGHDN, CDR2 FVKESK. Trimming left V 0 bases short and J 6 bases short, with 18 bases between. CDR3 size: 16 residues. The CDR3 is CASSQEVQRVRFEQYF. The CDR3 DNA reads TGTGCCAGCAGCCAAGAAGTTCAGAGGGTTAGGTTCGAGCAGTACTTC.

The rearrangement links TRBV5-6 to TRBJ2-7, with 8 bases aligning to TRBD1. Germline V gives CDR1 SGHDT, CDR2 YYEEEE. With 6 bases clipped from V and 5 bases from J, the junction kept 10 bases outside the gene matches. The CDR3 runs 14 residues. The CDR3 loop is CASTFWTGFNEQYF. The CDR3 coding sequence is TGTGCCAGCACCTTCTGGACAGGGTTTAACGAGCAGTACTTC.

In this sample, this clone turned up once. The J gene is TRBJ2-5, the V gene TRBV4-2, with TRBD2 identical over 8 bases. The J call may be incorrect, as the DNA end agrees better with TRBJ2-7. The CDR3 has 15 residues. Looked up from germline, CDR1 is LGHNA and CDR2 is YNFKEQ. The CDR3 coding sequence is TGTGCCAGCAGCCAAGAGGCGGGAGGTCATGGCGAGCAGTACTTC. Encoded protein: CASSQEAGGHGEQYF.

The sample holds one count of this clone. The chain links TRBV28 to TRBJ2-7, with D unclear. The CDR3 has 16 residues. V was cut by 2 bases and J by 5 bases, with 19 bases left in between. Germline loops: CDR1 MDHEN, CDR2 SYDVKM. This CDR3 is CASSLGKNRAGDEQYF. The DNA for the CDR3 is TGTGCCAGCAGTTTAGGCAAAAACCGCGCCGGAGACGAGCAGTACTTC.

The rearrangement joins TRBV7-9 to TRBJ1-3, with D hard to call. Between the trimmed V and J ends, which lost 5 bases and 7 bases, there was a span of 18 bases. The CDR3 is made up of 15 amino acids. The germline gives CDR1 SEHNR, CDR2 FQNEAQ (reference sequence). Here the CDR3 reads CASSPKGRGPNTIYF. The DNA of the CDR3 is TGTGCCAGCAGCCCTAAGGGTCGAGGGCCCAACACCATATATTTT. Based on the CDR3 plus reference TRBV7-9 and TRBJ1-3, the full variable domain is DTGVSQNPRHKITKRGQNVTFRCDPISEHNRLYWYRQTLGQGPEFLTYFQNEAQLEKSRLLSDRFSAERPKGSFSTLEIQRTEQGDSAMYLCASSPKGRGPNTIYFGEGSWLTVV.

The rearrangement links TRBV4-1 to TRBJ2-5, with D possibly TRBD2 on 5 matching bases. The V end lost 1 base, the J end lost 2 bases, and 11 bases lay between the germline ends. The germline V gene has CDR1 MGHRA and CDR2 YSYEKL. This CDR3 has 15 residues. In DNA form, the CDR3 reads TGCGCCAGCAGCCAAGTTATAGCGCCACAAGAGACCCAGTACTTC. This gives the protein CASSQVIAPQETQYF.

The genes are TRBV7-8 and TRBJ2-7; D tentatively fits TRBD1 or TRBD2 (5 bases each). V was shortened by 5 bases and J by 5 bases, with 25 bases between the two germline ends. The germline CDR1 and CDR2 sequences are SGHVS and FQNEAQ. This CDR3 has 17 amino acids. CDR3: CASSPTGTIHVVDEQYF. The CDR3 region has the DNA TGTGCCAGCAGCCCTACCGGGACGATTCACGTCGTCGACGAGCAGTACTTC.

As to this clone: Other DNA sequences from this sample encode an identical CDR3 as well. The V gene is TRBV27, the J gene TRBJ1-1; no reliable D call. V lost 3 bases and J lost 1, with 9 bases in between. The CDR3 runs 14 residues. Germline V gives CDR1 MNHEY, CDR2 SMNVEV (reference sequence). The CDR3 here is CASSLGGWNTEAFF. The DNA for the CDR3 is TGTGCCAGCAGTTTGGGTGGGTGGAACACTGAAGCTTTCTTT.

This chain uses TRBV27 with TRBJ2-2, with D possibly matching TRBD1 (6 bases). This CDR3 is built from 14 residues. CDR1 and CDR2 from the germline V gene are MNHEY and SMNVEV (reference sequence). With 5 bases removed from V and 5 bases from J, the gap between germline ends came to 12 bases. CDR3 loop: CASSKQGGTGELFF. Written as DNA, the CDR3 is TGTGCCAGCAGTAAACAGGGTGGAACCGGGGAGCTGTTTTTT.

A word on this clone: The same CDR3 can be traced to other DNA sequences in this sample. The V call is TRBV6-5, the J call TRBJ2-1; no firm D call. In germline, CDR1 is MNHEY, CDR2 SVGAGI. This CDR3 region has 11 residues. Trimming cost V 3 bases and J 7 bases, with 4 bases left between them. CDR3 DNA sequence: TGTGCCAGCAGTTATGGGAATGAGCAGTTCTTC. Translation gives CASSYGNEQFF.

The V call is TRBV19, the J call TRBJ2-7; D is unclear. V was pared by 3 bases and J by 5 bases, with 5 bases between. The CDR3 runs to 11 residues. The germline V gene encodes CDR1 LNHDA and CDR2 SQIVND (reference sequence). Written as DNA, the CDR3 is TGTGCCAGTAGTATGGGTAACGAGCAGTACTTC. Its translation: CASSMGNEQYF.

The V and J genes are TRBV29-1 and TRBJ2-2; tentatively, D is TRBD2 (5 bases). Germline V gene lookup returns CDR1 SQVTM and CDR2 ANQGSEA. The ends were cut back, 4 bases at V and 4 bases at J, with 13 bases in the middle. The CDR3 spans 14 residues. The CDR3 region has the DNA TGCAGCGTTGGAGAGGGCCCTCGCACCGGGGAGCTGTTTTTT. This codes for CSVGEGPRTGELFF.

The V and J genes are TRBV7-9 and TRBJ2-1; 7 nucleotides line up with TRBD2. The V gene end was trimmed by 3 bases and the J gene end by 9 bases; junction bases not matched to a gene: 11. The CDR3 spans 15 residues. Germline V gene lookup returns CDR1 SEHNR and CDR2 FQNEAQ (reference sequence). The DNA for the CDR3 is TGTGCCAGCAGCTTTGAACTAGCGCAGGTGGGTGAGCAGTTCTTC. Its translation is CASSFELAQVGEQFF.

The V gene is TRBV19, the J gene TRBJ1-1, with TRBD1 as a possible D gene (6 bases). Germline CDR1 and CDR2: LNHDA and SQIVND (reference sequence). V gave up 6 bases and J gave up 0 bases, with 17 bases separating them. The CDR3 covers 16 residues. Here the CDR3 reads CASRIQGISMNTEAFF. The CDR3 nucleotides read TGTGCCAGTAGAATACAGGGAATAAGTATGAACACTGAAGCTTTCTTT.

The CDR3 spells CASSLEGEKLFF. The CDR3 nucleotides read TGTGCCAGCAGCTTAGAGGGGGAAAAACTGTTTTTT. This chain joins TRBV13 and TRBJ1-4, with TRBD1 as a possible D gene (5 bases). V lost 1 base and J 8 bases, leaving 5 bases between the germline ends. This CDR3 spans 12 amino acids. Germline CDR1 PRHDT, CDR2 FYEKMQ (reference sequence). The full variable domain, its missing parts supplied by reference TRBV13 and TRBJ1-4, is AAGVIQSPRHLIKEKRETATLKCYPIPRHDTVYWYQQGPGQDPQFLISFYEKMQSDKGSIPDRFSAQQFSDYHSELNMSSLELGDSALYFCASSLEGEKLFFGSGTQLSVL.

The chain's CDR3 is CASSIVQGTDTQYF. CDR3 nucleotide sequence: TGTGCCAGTAGTATAGTTCAGGGGACAGATACGCAGTATTTT. This chain links TRBV19 with TRBJ2-3; weak D call: TRBD1 (6 bases). Germline V lookup: CDR1 LNHDA, CDR2 SQIVND (reference sequence). Trimming shortened V by 1 base and J by 3 bases, and 8 bases separated the two germline ends. The CDR3 has 14 residues.